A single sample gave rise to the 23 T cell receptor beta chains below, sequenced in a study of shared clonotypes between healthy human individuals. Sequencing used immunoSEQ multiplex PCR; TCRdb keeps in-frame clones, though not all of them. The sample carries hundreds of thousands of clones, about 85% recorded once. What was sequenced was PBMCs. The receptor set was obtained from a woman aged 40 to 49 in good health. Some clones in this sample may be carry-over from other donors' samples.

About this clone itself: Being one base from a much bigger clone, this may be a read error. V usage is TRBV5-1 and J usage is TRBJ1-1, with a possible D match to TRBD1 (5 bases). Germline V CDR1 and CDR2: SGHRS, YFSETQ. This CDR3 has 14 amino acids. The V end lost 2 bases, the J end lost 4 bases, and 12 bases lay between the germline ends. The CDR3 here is CASSLRWGSTEAFF. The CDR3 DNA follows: TGCGCCAGCAGCTTACGCTGGGGCAGCACTGAAGCTTTCTTT.

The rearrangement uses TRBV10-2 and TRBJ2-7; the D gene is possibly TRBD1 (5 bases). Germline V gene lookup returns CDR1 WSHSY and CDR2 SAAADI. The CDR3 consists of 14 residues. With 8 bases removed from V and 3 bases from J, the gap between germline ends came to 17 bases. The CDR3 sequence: CASASADSNYEQYF. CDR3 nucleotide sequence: TGCGCCAGCGCTAGTGCCGACAGCAACTACGAGCAGTACTTC.

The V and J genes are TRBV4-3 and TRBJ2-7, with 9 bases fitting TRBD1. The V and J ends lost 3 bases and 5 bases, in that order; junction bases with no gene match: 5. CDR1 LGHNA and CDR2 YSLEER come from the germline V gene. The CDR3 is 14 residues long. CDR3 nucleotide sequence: TGCGCCAGCAGCCAGGAGGACAGGGGCCACGAGCAGTACTTC. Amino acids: CASSQEDRGHEQYF.

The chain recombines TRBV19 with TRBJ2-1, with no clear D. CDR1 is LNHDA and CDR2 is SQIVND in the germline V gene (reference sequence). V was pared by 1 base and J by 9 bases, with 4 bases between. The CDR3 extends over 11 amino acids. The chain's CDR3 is CASSIVSEQFF. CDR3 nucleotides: TGTGCCAGTAGTATAGTTAGTGAGCAGTTCTTC.

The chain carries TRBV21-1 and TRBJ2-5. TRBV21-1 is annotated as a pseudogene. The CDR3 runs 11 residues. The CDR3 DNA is TGTGCCAGCAGCAAAGCGAAGACCCAGTACTTC. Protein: CASSKAKTQYF.

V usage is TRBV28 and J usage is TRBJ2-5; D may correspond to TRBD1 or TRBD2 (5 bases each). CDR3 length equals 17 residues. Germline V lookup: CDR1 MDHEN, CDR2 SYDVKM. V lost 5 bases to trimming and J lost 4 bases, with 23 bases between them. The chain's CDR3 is CASSTRFGAVAGETQYF. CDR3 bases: TGTGCCAGCAGTACCCGTTTCGGGGCGGTCGCGGGAGAGACCCAGTACTTC.

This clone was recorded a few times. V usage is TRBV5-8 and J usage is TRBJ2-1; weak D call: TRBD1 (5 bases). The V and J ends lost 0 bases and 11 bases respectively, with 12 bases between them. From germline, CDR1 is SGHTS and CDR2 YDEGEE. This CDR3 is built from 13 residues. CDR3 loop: CASSLEWQGKQFF. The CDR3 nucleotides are TGTGCCAGCAGCTTGGAGTGGCAGGGCAAGCAGTTCTTC.

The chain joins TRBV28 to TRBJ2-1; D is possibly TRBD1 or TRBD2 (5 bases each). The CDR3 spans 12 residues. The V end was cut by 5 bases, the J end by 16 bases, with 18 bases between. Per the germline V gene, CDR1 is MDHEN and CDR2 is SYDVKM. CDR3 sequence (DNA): TGTGCCAGCAGTATGGGACCGATGGCGCTTTTCTTC. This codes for CASSMGPMALFF. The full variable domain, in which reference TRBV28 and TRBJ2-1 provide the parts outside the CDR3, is DVKVTQSSRYLVKRTGEKVFLECVQDMDHENMFWYRQDPGLGLRLIYFSYDVKMKEKGDIPEGYSVSREKKERFSLILESASTNQTSMYLCASSMGPMALFFGPGTRLTVL.

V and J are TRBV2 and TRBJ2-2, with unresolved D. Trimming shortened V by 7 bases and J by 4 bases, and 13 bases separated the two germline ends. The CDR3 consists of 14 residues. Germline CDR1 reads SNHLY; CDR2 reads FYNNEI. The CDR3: CASTLRSGTGELFF. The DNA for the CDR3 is TGTGCCAGCACGCTTCGTAGTGGCACCGGGGAGCTGTTTTTT.

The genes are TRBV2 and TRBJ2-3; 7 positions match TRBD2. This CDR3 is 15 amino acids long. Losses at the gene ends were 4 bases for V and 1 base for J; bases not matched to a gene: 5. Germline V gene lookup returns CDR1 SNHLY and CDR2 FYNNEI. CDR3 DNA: TGTGCCAGCAGTGGGCCACGGGGGGGCACAGATACGCAGTATTTT. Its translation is CASSGPRGGTDTQYF. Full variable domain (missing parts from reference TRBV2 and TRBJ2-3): EPEVTQTPSHQVTQMGQEVILRCVPISNHLYFYWYRQILGQKVEFLVSFYNNEISEKSEIFDDQFSVERPDGSNFTLKIRSTKLEDSAMYFCASSGPRGGTDTQYFGPGTRLTVL.

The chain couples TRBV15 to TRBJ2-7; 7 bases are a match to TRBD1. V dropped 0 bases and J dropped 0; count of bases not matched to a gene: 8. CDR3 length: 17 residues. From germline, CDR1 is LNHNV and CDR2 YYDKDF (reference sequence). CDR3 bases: TGTGCCACCAGCAGAGATTGGGGACAGCACCTCTCCTACGAGCAGTACTTC. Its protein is CATSRDWGQHLSYEQYF.

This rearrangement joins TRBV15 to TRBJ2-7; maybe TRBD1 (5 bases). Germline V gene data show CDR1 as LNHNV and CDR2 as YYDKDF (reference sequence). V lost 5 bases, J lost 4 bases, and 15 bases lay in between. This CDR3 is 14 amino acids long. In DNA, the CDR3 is TGTGCCACCAGCCAAATAGGGGTGGGTTACGAGCAGTACTTC. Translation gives CATSQIGVGYEQYF.

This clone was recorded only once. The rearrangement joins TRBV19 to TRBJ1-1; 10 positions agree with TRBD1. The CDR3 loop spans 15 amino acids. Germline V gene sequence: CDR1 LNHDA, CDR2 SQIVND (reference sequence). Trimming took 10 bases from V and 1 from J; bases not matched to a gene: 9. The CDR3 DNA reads TGTGCCACTAGACAGGGGGCTTTCGGGAACACTGAAGCTTTCTTT. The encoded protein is CATRQGAFGNTEAFF.

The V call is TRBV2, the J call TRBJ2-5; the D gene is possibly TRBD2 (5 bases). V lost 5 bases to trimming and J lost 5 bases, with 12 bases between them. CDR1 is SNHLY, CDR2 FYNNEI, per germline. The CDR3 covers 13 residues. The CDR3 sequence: CASSPDFGETQYF. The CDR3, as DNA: TGTGCCAGCAGTCCGGACTTCGGTGAGACCCAGTACTTC.

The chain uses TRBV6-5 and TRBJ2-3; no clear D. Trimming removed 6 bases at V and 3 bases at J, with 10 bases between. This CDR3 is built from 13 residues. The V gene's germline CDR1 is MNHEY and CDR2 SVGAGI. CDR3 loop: CASRHPGTDTQYF. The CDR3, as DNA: TGTGCCAGCAGACACCCCGGTACAGATACGCAGTATTTT.

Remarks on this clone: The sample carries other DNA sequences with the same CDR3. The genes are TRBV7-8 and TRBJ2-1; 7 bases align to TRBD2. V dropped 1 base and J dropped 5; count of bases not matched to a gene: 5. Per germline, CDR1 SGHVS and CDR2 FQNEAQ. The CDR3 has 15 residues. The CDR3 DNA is TGTGCCAGCAGCTTAGAGAGACTAGCCGACAATGAGCAGTTCTTC. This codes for CASSLERLADNEQFF.

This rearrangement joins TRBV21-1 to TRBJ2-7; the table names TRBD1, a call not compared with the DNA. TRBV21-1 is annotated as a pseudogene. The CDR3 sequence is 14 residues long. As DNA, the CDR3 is TGTGCCAGCAGCAAGAGGACAGGGGAATACGAGCAGTACTTC. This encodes CASSKRTGEYEQYF.

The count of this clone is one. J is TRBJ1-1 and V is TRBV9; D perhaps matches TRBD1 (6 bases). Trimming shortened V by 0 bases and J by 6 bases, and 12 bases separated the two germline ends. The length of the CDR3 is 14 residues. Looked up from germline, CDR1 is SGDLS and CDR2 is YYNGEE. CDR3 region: CASSVVQGGAEAFF. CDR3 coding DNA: TGTGCCAGCAGCGTAGTACAGGGAGGAGCTGAAGCTTTCTTT.

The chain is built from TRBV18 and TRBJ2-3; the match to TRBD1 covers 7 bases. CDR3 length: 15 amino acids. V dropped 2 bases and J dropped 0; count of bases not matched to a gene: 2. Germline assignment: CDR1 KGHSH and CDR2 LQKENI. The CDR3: CASSPRGLSTDTQYF. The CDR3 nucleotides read TGTGCCAGCTCACCAAGGGGGCTCAGCACAGATACGCAGTATTTT.

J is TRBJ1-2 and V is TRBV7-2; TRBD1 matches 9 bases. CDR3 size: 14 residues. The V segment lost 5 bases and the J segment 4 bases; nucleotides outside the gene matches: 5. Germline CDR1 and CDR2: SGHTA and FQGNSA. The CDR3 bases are TGTGCCAGCAGCCCCCCGGGACAGGGCTATGGCTACACCTTC. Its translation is CASSPPGQGYGYTF.

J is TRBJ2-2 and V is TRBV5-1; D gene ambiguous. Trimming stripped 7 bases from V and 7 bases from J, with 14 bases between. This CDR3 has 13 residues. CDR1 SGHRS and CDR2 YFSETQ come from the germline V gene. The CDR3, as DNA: TGCGCCAGCCATGCAGGAATCGGCGGGGAGCTGTTTTTT. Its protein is CASHAGIGGELFF. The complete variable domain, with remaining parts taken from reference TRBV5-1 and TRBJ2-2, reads KAGVTQTPRYLIKTRGQQVTLSCSPISGHRSVSWYQQTPGQGLQFLFEYFSETQRNKGNFPGRFSGRQFSNSRSEMNVSTLELGDSALYLCASHAGIGGELFFGEGSRLTVL.

The CDR3 region is CASSQAVFEKLFF. For the CDR3, the DNA is TGTGCCAGCAGCCAAGCAGTATTTGAAAAACTGTTTTTT. The chain employs TRBV4-2 and TRBJ1-4; no reliable D call. Germline CDR1 and CDR2: LGHNA and YNFKEQ. The CDR3 is 13 amino acids. Trimming stripped 1 base from V and 7 bases from J, with 7 bases between.

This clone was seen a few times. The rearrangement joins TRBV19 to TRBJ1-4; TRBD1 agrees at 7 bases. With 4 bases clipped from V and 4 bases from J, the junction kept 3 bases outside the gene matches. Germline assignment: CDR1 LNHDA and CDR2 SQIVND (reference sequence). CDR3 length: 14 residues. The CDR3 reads CASSTRQGNEKLFF. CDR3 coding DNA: TGTGCCAGTAGTACCCGACAGGGTAATGAAAAACTGTTTTTT. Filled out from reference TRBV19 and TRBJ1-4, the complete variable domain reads DGGITQSPKYLFRKEGQNVTLSCEQNLNHDAMYWYRQDPGQGLRLIYYSQIVNDFQKGDIAEGYSVSREKKESFPLTVTSAQKNPTAFYLCASSTRQGNEKLFFGSGTQLSVL.